The 7 T cell receptor beta chains below were found in one sample sequenced in a study of beta chain features in type 1 diabetes. Study-level points and caveats: Patients with Type 1 diabetes showed moderately but significantly shorter TCRB CDR3s in all four CD4+ subsets.

The antigens for these receptors are not known. Isolated RNA was reverse transcribed in full, so expressed TCRB transcripts were sequenced. Sequencing used immunoSEQ multiplex PCR; TCRdb keeps in-frame clones, though not all of them. The profile covers about 710,000 clones, with more than 12% appearing a single time and 0.035% to 0.045% taken by the ten largest. The sample was naive CD4+ T cells from blood. The receptors stem from a young man with type 1 diabetes.

The gene calls are TRBV30 and TRBJ1-2; TRBD1 is a possible D gene (5 bases). V lost 4 bases, J lost 5 bases, and 14 bases lay in between. The CDR3 totals 13 residues. CDR1 and CDR2 (germline): GTSNPN, SVGIG (reference sequence). The CDR3 sequence: CAWTRTWTYGYTF. The CDR3, as DNA: TGTGCCTGGACACGGACATGGACTTATGGCTACACCTTC.

J is TRBJ2-5 and V is TRBV5-1; D unresolved. The germline CDR1 and CDR2 sequences are SGHRS and YFSETQ. The CDR3 covers 12 residues. Between the trimmed V and J ends, which lost 5 bases and 4 bases, there was a span of 9 bases. CDR3: CASSKSGETQYF. CDR3 in DNA: TGCGCCAGCAGTAAGAGTGGAGAGACCCAGTACTTC.

In its sample, this clone was seen a few times. J is TRBJ1-1 and V is TRBV27; 11 bases match TRBD1. There are 14 residues in the CDR3. CDR1 and CDR2 (germline): MNHEY, SMNVEV (reference sequence). V gave up 6 bases and J gave up 8 bases; unmatched junction bases: 8. The CDR3 nucleotides are TGTGCCAGCAGCCTTCGGACAGGGGGCCCGGAAGCTTTCTTT. Amino acid sequence: CASSLRTGGPEAFF.

The chain is built from TRBV28 and TRBJ2-7; perhaps TRBD1 as D (6 bases). The CDR3 spans 13 residues. Germline CDR1 MDHEN, CDR2 SYDVKM. Trimming pared 9 bases from V and 4 bases from J, leaving 16 bases between. The CDR3 bases are TGTGCCAGAGCATGGGACAAAGATTACGAGCAGTACTTC. Protein sequence: CARAWDKDYEQYF.

This clone was counted between two and nine times. The chain combines TRBV30 with TRBJ2-1; 11 bases are a match to TRBD1. CDR3 length: 15 residues. Per the germline V gene, CDR1 is GTSNPN and CDR2 is SVGIG (reference sequence). After removal of 4 bases from V and 8 bases from J, the junction contained 10 bases not matched to a gene. CDR3 nucleotides: TGTGCCTGGACAAGGGGGACAGGGGGTGTGGATGAGCAGTTCTTC. Translating gives CAWTRGTGGVDEQFF.

Notes on this clone: The junction and the germline gene differ at one end; a read error may be behind it. Other nucleotide sequences in the sample specify the same CDR3. The rearrangement links TRBV30 to TRBJ1-5; the D is unclear. Germline loops: CDR1 GTSNPN, CDR2 SVGIG (reference sequence). The CDR3 covers 13 residues. CDR3: CAWSVAANQPQHF. In DNA, the CDR3 is TGCGCCTGGAGTGTAGCAGCGAATCAGCCCCAGCATTTT.

This sequence joins TRBV18 and TRBJ1-2, with D possibly TRBD1 on 5 matching bases. V lost 1 base and J 7 bases, leaving 16 bases between the germline ends. The germline gives CDR1 KGHSH, CDR2 LQKENI. The CDR3 extends over 15 amino acids. This CDR3 reads CASSPRALDNFGYTF. CDR3 bases: TGTGCCAGCTCACCACGGGCACTGGACAATTTTGGCTACACCTTC.